This T cell receptor beta chain comes out of a study of blood T cell repertoires in COVID-19. Study summary: COVID-19 samples collected from the United States, Italy and Spain covered acute and convalescent phases. Sample material is recorded as cDNA or gDNA derived from T cells, B-cell-depleted T cells, or PBMCs.

Per the original data handling: Amplified reference gene primers provided the basis for estimating nucleated cell counts. Data came from immunoSEQ multiplex PCR; TCRdb stores just in-frame clones and leaves some out. D and trimming come from the DNA, and the V and J calls and clone size come from that table. The table records roughly 62,000 clones, 84% of them present only once. This clone appeared once. In Seattle, patients joined the study during active infection and were tracked longitudinally. CDR1 is MNHEY, CDR2 SMNVEV, per germline (reference sequence). The CDR3 is 17 amino acids. With V trimmed by 0 bases and J by 6 bases, 8 bases remained unmatched.

Sequencing was carried out using peripheral blood. The receptor's source is a man older than 75 with COVID-19, enrolled during active disease. J is TRBJ2-2 and V is TRBV27; 9 bases align to TRBD1. The CDR3, as DNA: TGTGCCAGCAGTTTATCCCCAACAGGGGGCAGGGCCGGGGAGCTGTTTTTT. This sequence encodes CASSLSPTGGRAGELFF.